The 30 T cell receptor beta chains reported below all come from one sample, sequenced in a study of T cell changes during pregnancy in multiple sclerosis. Method: immunoSEQ multiplex PCR; TCRdb's copy keeps in-frame clones and lacks some. The sample yields around 75,000 clones, 85% to 95% seen once. The material was CD4+ T cells from peripheral blood mononuclear cells, obtained after pregnancy. These receptors were obtained from a female donor with multiple sclerosis, enrolled in a pregnancy study.

Remarks on this clone: A junction end diverges from the germline sequence, so it may reflect a read error. The V call is TRBV29-1, the J call TRBJ2-7, with no clear D. This CDR3 is built from 10 residues. CDR1 is SQVTM, CDR2 ANQGSEA, per germline. For the CDR3, the DNA is TGCAGCGTCGAAGGGCCAGAGCAGTACTTC. It translates to CSVEGPEQYF.

The CDR3 bases are TGCGCCAGCAGCCAAGATGGAGGAGATACGCAGTATTTT. The encoded protein is CASSQDGGDTQYF. V gene TRBV4-3 combines with J gene TRBJ2-3; D possibly corresponds to TRBD2 (5 bases). The CDR3 consists of 13 residues. Germline V gives CDR1 LGHNA, CDR2 YSLEER. Trimming removed 0 bases from V and 5 bases from J, with 6 bases in between.

The chain has TRBV9 and TRBJ2-1; 10 nucleotides align to TRBD1. Unmatched junction bases numbered 8, after V lost 0 bases and J lost 8 bases. The CDR3 runs 16 residues. Germline CDR1 is SGDLS and CDR2 is YYNGEE. The CDR3 bases are TGTGCCAGCAGCGTAGTCGGATTCGGACAGGGGGATGAGCAGTTCTTC. Amino acids: CASSVVGFGQGDEQFF.

The chain joins TRBV9 to TRBJ2-3, with 10 bases aligning to TRBD2. Germline V gene sequence: CDR1 SGDLS, CDR2 YYNGEE. The V and J ends lost 0 bases and 4 bases, in that order; junction bases with no gene match: 11. This CDR3 comprises 18 residues. The CDR3 coding sequence is TGTGCCAGCAGCGTAGATAGCGGGAGGCGGGGAGGCGCAGATACGCAGTATTTT. It specifies CASSVDSGRRGGADTQYF.

This chain joins TRBV16 and TRBJ1-4; D call uncertain. Germline V gene lookup returns CDR1 KGHSY and CDR2 FQNENV. V lost 0 bases and J 8 bases, leaving 7 bases between the germline ends. The CDR3 has 13 amino acids. The CDR3: CASSQSSREKLFF. In DNA, the CDR3 is TGTGCCAGCAGCCAATCTTCCCGGGAAAAACTGTTTTTT.

V gene TRBV6-6 combines with J gene TRBJ1-4, with 9 bases fitting TRBD1. J gave up 6 bases and V 7 bases, and 6 bases lay outside the gene matches. The CDR3 is made up of 14 amino acids. CDR1 is MNHNY and CDR2 is SVGAGI in the germline V gene (reference sequence). The CDR3 DNA follows: TGTGCCAGCAACCCAACAGGGGGCTATGAAAAACTGTTTTTT. It is translated as CASNPTGGYEKLFF.

This clone has a single count. V usage is TRBV6-5 and J usage is TRBJ1-5, with TRBD1 identical over 8 bases. J was trimmed by 4 bases and V by 7 bases; bases with no gene match: 9. Per the germline V gene, CDR1 is MNHEY and CDR2 is SVGAGI. This CDR3 comprises 15 residues. The CDR3 region is CASKSTGAGNQPQHF. In DNA form, the CDR3 reads TGTGCCAGCAAGTCGACAGGGGCGGGAAATCAGCCCCAGCATTTT.

The chain uses TRBV5-1 and TRBJ1-2; D gene unclear. CDR1 SGHRS and CDR2 YFSETQ come from the germline V gene. Trimming took off 4 bases at V and 5 bases at J, with 15 bases between the two ends. The CDR3 loop spans 14 amino acids. The CDR3 sequence: CASSVGPGGYGYTF. CDR3 nucleotides: TGCGCCAGCAGCGTCGGACCCGGAGGTTATGGCTACACCTTC.

The chain has TRBV7-9 and TRBJ1-4; possible D gene TRBD1, 5 bases. CDR3 length: 15 amino acids. Trimming pared 3 bases from V and 5 bases from J, leaving 13 bases between. Germline values: CDR1 SEHNR, CDR2 FQNEAQ (reference sequence). CDR3 sequence: CASSLAPGGNEKLFF. Written as DNA, the CDR3 is TGTGCCAGCAGCTTGGCCCCCGGGGGAAATGAAAAACTGTTTTTT. Variable domain in full (rest from reference TRBV7-9 and TRBJ1-4): DTGVSQNPRHKITKRGQNVTFRCDPISEHNRLYWYRQTLGQGPEFLTYFQNEAQLEKSRLLSDRFSAERPKGSFSTLEIQRTEQGDSAMYLCASSLAPGGNEKLFFGSGTQLSVL.

With respect to this clone: Germline is not matched at one junction end, which may reflect a read error. V usage is TRBV7-7 and J usage is TRBJ2-1, with D perhaps matching TRBD1 (5 bases). Germline assignment: CDR1 SSHAT and CDR2 FNYEAQ (reference sequence). This CDR3 contains 15 residues. Written as DNA, the CDR3 is TGTGCTAGCAGCCCTCAGGGTGGCTCCTACAATGAGCAGTTCTTC. It is translated as CASSPQGGSYNEQFF.

The chain uses TRBV7-9 and TRBJ1-6; 7 nucleotides match TRBD1. The junction had 8 bases not matched to a gene; V was cut back by 7 bases and J by 5 bases. Germline CDR1 is SEHNR and CDR2 is FQNEAQ (reference sequence). The CDR3 extends over 15 amino acids. DNA of the CDR3: TGTGCCAGCACCACACGGGGACAGAATAATTCACCCCTCCACTTT. Protein product: CASTTRGQNNSPLHF.

This clone was seen just once. V gene TRBV7-2 combines with J gene TRBJ2-7; the D gene is possibly TRBD1 (5 bases). CDR3 length equals 15 residues. Trimming took off 5 bases at V and 7 bases at J, with 21 bases between the two ends. Germline CDR1 SGHTA, CDR2 FQGNSA. Here the CDR3 reads CASSPRRGRVREQYF. CDR3 nucleotides: TGTGCCAGCAGCCCAAGAAGGGGTAGAGTAAGAGAGCAGTACTTC.

V usage is TRBV10-3 and J usage is TRBJ2-5; 7 nucleotides match TRBD2. Germline V CDR1 and CDR2: ENHRY, SYGVKD. V was pared by 6 bases and J by 7 bases, with 5 bases of the junction left unmatched. The CDR3 is 12 amino acids. CDR3 sequence reads: CAISTGEGTQYF. CDR3 in DNA: TGTGCCATCAGCACGGGGGAGGGGACCCAGTACTTC.

This clone came up once. This chain connects TRBV10-2 to TRBJ2-7; weak D call: TRBD2 (5 bases). Germline CDR1 and CDR2: WSHSY and SAAADI. Between the trimmed V and J ends, which lost 8 bases and 5 bases, there was a span of 16 bases. The CDR3 consists of 13 residues. This chain's CDR3 is CASLRRTADEQYF. The CDR3, as DNA: TGCGCCAGCCTTCGGCGGACTGCCGACGAGCAGTACTTC.

V is TRBV5-5 and J is TRBJ2-1; 8 bases align to TRBD2. Germline-derived CDR1 and CDR2 are SGHKS and YYEKEE (reference sequence). The V segment lost 6 bases and the J segment 9 bases; nucleotides outside the gene matches: 26. The CDR3 extends over 19 amino acids. The CDR3 sequence: CASKTPRGGWLGDHTEQFF. The CDR3 nucleotides read TGTGCCAGCAAAACTCCTCGGGGGGGCTGGCTAGGTGATCACACTGAGCAGTTCTTC.

The chain recombines TRBV5-4 with TRBJ2-6, with D hard to call. There are 14 residues in the CDR3. Germline V gives CDR1 SGHNT, CDR2 YYREEE (reference sequence). Trimming removed 1 base at V and 0 bases at J, with 2 bases between. CDR3 protein: CASSLYSGANVLTF. The CDR3 DNA sequence: TGTGCCAGCAGCTTGTACTCTGGGGCCAACGTCCTGACTTTC.

V is TRBV2 and J is TRBJ2-6; D is possibly TRBD1 (5 bases). The CDR3 is made up of 15 amino acids. CDR1 SNHLY and CDR2 FYNNEI come from the germline V gene. V was pared by 4 bases and J by 3 bases, with 10 bases between. CDR3 DNA sequence: TGTGCCAGCAGTGGTACAGGCCATGGGGCCAACGTCCTGACTTTC. This sequence encodes CASSGTGHGANVLTF.

This chain links TRBV28 with TRBJ2-7; 9 bases are a match to TRBD2. J lost 0 bases, V lost 8 bases, and 5 bases had no gene match. The CDR3 runs 14 residues. CDR1 is MDHEN, CDR2 SYDVKM, per germline. The CDR3 DNA reads TGTGCCAGCGTGTCTAGCGGGGTCTCCTACGAGCAGTACTTC. It translates to CASVSSGVSYEQYF. The full variable domain, completed using reference TRBV28 and TRBJ2-7, is DVKVTQSSRYLVKRTGEKVFLECVQDMDHENMFWYRQDPGLGLRLIYFSYDVKMKEKGDIPEGYSVSREKKERFSLILESASTNQTSMYLCASVSSGVSYEQYFGPGTRLTVT.

V is TRBV5-1 and J is TRBJ2-2, with unresolved D. The CDR3 totals 13 residues. V was pared by 0 bases and J by 8 bases, with 8 bases between. Germline assignment: CDR1 SGHRS and CDR2 YFSETQ. The CDR3 DNA is TGCGCCAGCAGCTTGGCCTCGTCGGGGGAGCTGTTTTTT. It translates to CASSLASSGELFF. Full variable domain (outside the CDR3, taken from reference TRBV5-1 and TRBJ2-2): KAGVTQTPRYLIKTRGQQVTLSCSPISGHRSVSWYQQTPGQGLQFLFEYFSETQRNKGNFPGRFSGRQFSNSRSEMNVSTLELGDSALYLCASSLASSGELFFGEGSRLTVL.

The J gene is TRBJ2-1, the V gene TRBV19; D remains ambiguous. CDR3 size: 18 residues. V was shortened by 3 bases and J by 2 bases, with 20 bases between the two germline ends. Germline V gene lookup returns CDR1 LNHDA and CDR2 SQIVND (reference sequence). The CDR3 DNA is TGTGCCAGTAGTATTGGGCAGCCTATCCGGTCCCCCTACAATGAGCAGTTCTTC. Translating it yields CASSIGQPIRSPYNEQFF.

The genes are TRBV7-2 and TRBJ2-1; TRBD2 matches 9 bases. This CDR3 spans 16 amino acids. V was pared by 5 bases and J by 7 bases, with 12 bases of the junction left unmatched. Germline V gene lookup returns CDR1 SGHTA and CDR2 FQGNSA. CDR3 DNA: TGTGCCAGCAGCCCAAGGGGGGCGGGAGGGGATAATGAGCAGTTCTTC. Its translation is CASSPRGAGGDNEQFF.

J is TRBJ1-1 and V is TRBV7-9; TRBD1 is a possible D gene (5 bases). Germline V lookup: CDR1 SEHNR, CDR2 FQNEAQ (reference sequence). The V and J ends lost 3 bases and 7 bases respectively, with 9 bases between them. CDR3 length equals 12 residues. In DNA, the CDR3 is TGTGCCAGCAGCTTTCGGACAAATGAAGCTTTCTTT. This translates into CASSFRTNEAFF.

This chain links TRBV7-9 with TRBJ1-5; 11 bases match TRBD1. Germline V gene lookup returns CDR1 SEHNR and CDR2 FQNEAQ (reference sequence). CDR3 length equals 16 residues. The V segment lost 3 bases and the J segment 5 bases; nucleotides outside the gene matches: 6. The CDR3, as DNA: TGTGCCAGCAGCTTTTATGGGGGACAGGGGGATCAGCCCCAGCATTTT. This translates into CASSFYGGQGDQPQHF.

This clone appeared a few times. The chain joins TRBV19 to TRBJ1-2; D is undetermined. The CDR3 is 15 amino acids. With 5 bases removed from V and 8 bases from J, the gap between germline ends came to 21 bases. CDR1 and CDR2 from the germline V gene are LNHDA and SQIVND (reference sequence). The CDR3 here is CASSPTVHETWGYTF. The CDR3 nucleotides read TGTGCCAGTAGTCCCACAGTCCACGAAACCTGGGGCTACACCTTC. The variable domain in full, with the rest retrieved from reference TRBV19 and TRBJ1-2, is DGGITQSPKYLFRKEGQNVTLSCEQNLNHDAMYWYRQDPGQGLRLIYYSQIVNDFQKGDIAEGYSVSREKKESFPLTVTSAQKNPTAFYLCASSPTVHETWGYTFGSGTRLTVV.

The V gene is TRBV11-2, the J gene TRBJ2-1; 9 nucleotides line up with TRBD2. The CDR3 has 15 amino acids. Trimming took 3 bases from V and 8 from J; bases not matched to a gene: 8. Germline values: CDR1 SGHAT, CDR2 FQNNGV. Written as DNA, the CDR3 is TGTGCCAGCAGCTTCATGGCGGGAGGGTACGATGAGCAGTTCTTC. Translation: CASSFMAGGYDEQFF.

The chain is built from TRBV27 and TRBJ2-7; possibly TRBD2 for D (6 bases). V was shortened by 4 bases and J by 4 bases, with 17 bases between the two germline ends. Germline CDR1 is MNHEY and CDR2 is SMNVEV (reference sequence). The length of the CDR3 is 15 residues. CDR3 protein: CASSSMGDGGYEQYF. The CDR3 coding sequence is TGTGCCAGCAGTTCCATGGGGGACGGGGGATACGAGCAGTACTTC.

This chain uses TRBV7-8 with TRBJ2-1, with TRBD2 as a possible D gene (6 bases). Trimming cost V 5 bases and J 6 bases, with 17 bases left between them. The CDR3 totals 15 residues. Germline loops: CDR1 SGHVS, CDR2 FQNEAQ. CDR3 nucleotide sequence: TGTGCCAGCAGCCTTCAAGGACTATTGGGCAATGAGCAGTTCTTC. It specifies CASSLQGLLGNEQFF.

The chain recombines TRBV5-1 with TRBJ2-6; D might be TRBD1 (7 bases). The CDR3 totals 18 residues. The germline gives CDR1 SGHRS, CDR2 YFSETQ. The V gene lost 0 bases and the J gene lost 0 bases, with 13 bases spanning the gap. The CDR3 DNA follows: TGCGCCAGCAGCTTGGGGTCAGGGGGAGGCTCTGGGGCCAACGTCCTGACTTTC. Residues: CASSLGSGGGSGANVLTF.

The gene calls are TRBV27 and TRBJ2-7; possibly TRBD1 for D (5 bases). CDR3 length: 14 residues. The V and J ends lost 4 bases and 4 bases respectively, with 14 bases between them. Germline CDR1 MNHEY, CDR2 SMNVEV (reference sequence). The CDR3 coding sequence is TGTGCCAGCAGTTCGCAGGGAACTATTTACGAGCAGTACTTC. Translation gives CASSSQGTIYEQYF.

The rearrangement links TRBV18 to TRBJ2-1; TRBD1 agrees at 9 bases. Trimming cost V 8 bases and J 6 bases; bases outside gene matches: 17. The CDR3 sequence is 17 residues long. Germline V gene data show CDR1 as KGHSH and CDR2 as LQKENI. As DNA, the CDR3 is TGTGCCAGCATCCGGGACAGGGACGTACTTTCCCCCAATGAGCAGTTCTTC. This codes for CASIRDRDVLSPNEQFF.